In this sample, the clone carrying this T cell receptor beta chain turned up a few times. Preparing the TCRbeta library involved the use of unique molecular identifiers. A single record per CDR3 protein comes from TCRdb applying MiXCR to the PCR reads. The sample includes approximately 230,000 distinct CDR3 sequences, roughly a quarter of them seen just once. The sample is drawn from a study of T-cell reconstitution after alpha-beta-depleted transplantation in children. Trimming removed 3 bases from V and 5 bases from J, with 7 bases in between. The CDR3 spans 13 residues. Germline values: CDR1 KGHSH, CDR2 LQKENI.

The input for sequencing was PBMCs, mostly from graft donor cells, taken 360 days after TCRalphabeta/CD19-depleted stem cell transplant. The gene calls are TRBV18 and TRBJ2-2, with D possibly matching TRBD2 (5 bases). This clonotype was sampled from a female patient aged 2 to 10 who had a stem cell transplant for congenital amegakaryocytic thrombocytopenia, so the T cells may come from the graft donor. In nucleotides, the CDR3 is TGTGCCAGCTCACCGCGGGTGACCGGGGAGCTGTTTTTT. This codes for CASSPRVTGELFF.